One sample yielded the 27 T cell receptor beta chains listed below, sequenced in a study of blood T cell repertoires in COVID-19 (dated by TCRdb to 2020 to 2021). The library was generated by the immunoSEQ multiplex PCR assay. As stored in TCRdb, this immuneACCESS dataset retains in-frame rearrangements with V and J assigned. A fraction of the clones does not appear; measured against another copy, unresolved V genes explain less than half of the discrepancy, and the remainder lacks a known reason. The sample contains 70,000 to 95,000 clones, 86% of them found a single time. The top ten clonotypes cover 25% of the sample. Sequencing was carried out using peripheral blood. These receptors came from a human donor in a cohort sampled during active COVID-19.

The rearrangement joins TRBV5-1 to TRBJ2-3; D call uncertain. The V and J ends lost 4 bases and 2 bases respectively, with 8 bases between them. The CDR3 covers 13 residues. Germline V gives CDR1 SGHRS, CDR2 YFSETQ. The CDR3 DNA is TGCGCCAGCAGCGTGGCTCCCACAGATACGCAGTATTTT. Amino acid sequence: CASSVAPTDTQYF.

The CDR3 DNA is TGTGCCAGCAGGGGGACTAGCGGGCGGAACACCGGGGAGCTGTTTTTT. This encodes CASRGTSGRNTGELFF. This chain uses TRBV2 with TRBJ2-2; TRBD2 agrees at 12 bases. The CDR3 is made up of 16 amino acids. V shed 6 bases and J 1 base; nucleotides not matched to a gene: 3. CDR1 is SNHLY, CDR2 FYNNEI, per germline. Together with reference TRBV2 and TRBJ2-2, the CDR3 gives the full variable domain: EPEVTQTPSHQVTQMGQEVILRCVPISNHLYFYWYRQILGQKVEFLVSFYNNEISEKSEIFDDQFSVERPDGSNFTLKIRSTKLEDSAMYFCASRGTSGRNTGELFFGEGSRLTVL.

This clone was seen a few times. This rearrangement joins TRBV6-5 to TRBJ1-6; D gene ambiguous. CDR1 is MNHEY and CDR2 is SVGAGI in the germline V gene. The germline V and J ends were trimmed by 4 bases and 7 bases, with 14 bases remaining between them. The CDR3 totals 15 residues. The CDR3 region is CASSSTPGANSPLHF. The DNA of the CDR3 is TGTGCCAGCAGTTCCACACCGGGAGCCAATTCACCCCTCCACTTT.

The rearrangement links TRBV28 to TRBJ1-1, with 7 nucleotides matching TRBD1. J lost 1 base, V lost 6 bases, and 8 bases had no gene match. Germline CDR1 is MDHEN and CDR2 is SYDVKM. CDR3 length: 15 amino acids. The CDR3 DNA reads TGTGCCAGCAGGCCGGGACAGCACACGAACACTGAAGCTTTCTTT. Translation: CASRPGQHTNTEAFF.

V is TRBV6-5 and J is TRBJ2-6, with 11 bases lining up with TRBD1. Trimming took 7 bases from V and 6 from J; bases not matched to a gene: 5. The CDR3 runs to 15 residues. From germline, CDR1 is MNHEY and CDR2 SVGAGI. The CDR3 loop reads CASKDRGRSANVLTF. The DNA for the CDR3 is TGTGCCAGCAAGGACAGGGGGCGGTCGGCCAACGTCCTGACTTTC.

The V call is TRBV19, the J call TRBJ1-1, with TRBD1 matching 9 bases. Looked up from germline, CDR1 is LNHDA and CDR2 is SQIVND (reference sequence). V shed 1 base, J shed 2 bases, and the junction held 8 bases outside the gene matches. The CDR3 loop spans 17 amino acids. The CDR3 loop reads CASSIGTGVKSNTEAFF. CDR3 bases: TGTGCCAGTAGTATAGGGACAGGGGTGAAGAGCAACACTGAAGCTTTCTTT.

CDR3 bases: TGCGCCAGCAGCCAAACCGGGACAGGGGGCACCGGGGAGCTGTTTTTT. Its protein is CASSQTGTGGTGELFF. The rearrangement joins TRBV5-1 to TRBJ2-2, with 11 bases matching TRBD1. Trimming took 4 bases from V and 4 from J; bases not matched to a gene: 6. Looked up from germline, CDR1 is SGHRS and CDR2 is YFSETQ. CDR3 length: 16 amino acids.

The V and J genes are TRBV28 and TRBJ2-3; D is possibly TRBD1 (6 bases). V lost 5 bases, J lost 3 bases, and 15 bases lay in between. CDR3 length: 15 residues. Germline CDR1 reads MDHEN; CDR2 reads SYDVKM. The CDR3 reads CASSVGQGQTDTQYF. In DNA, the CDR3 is TGTGCCAGCAGTGTCGGTCAGGGGCAGACAGATACGCAGTATTTT.

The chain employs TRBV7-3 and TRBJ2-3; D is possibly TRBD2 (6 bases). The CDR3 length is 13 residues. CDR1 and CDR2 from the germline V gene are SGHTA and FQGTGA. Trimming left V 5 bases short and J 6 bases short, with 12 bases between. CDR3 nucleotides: TGTGCCAGCAGCCCTGGGGGGAGCGATACGCAGTATTTT. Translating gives CASSPGGSDTQYF.

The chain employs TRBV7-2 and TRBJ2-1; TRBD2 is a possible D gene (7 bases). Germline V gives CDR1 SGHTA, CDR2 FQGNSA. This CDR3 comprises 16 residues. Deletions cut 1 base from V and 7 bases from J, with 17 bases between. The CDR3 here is CASSLVGGGGGNEQFF. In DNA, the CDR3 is TGTGCCAGCAGCTTAGTCGGCGGAGGGGGGGGGAATGAGCAGTTCTTC.

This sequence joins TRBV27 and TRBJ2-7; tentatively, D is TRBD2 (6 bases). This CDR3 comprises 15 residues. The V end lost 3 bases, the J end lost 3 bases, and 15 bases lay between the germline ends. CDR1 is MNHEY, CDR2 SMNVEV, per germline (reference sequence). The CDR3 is CASSFVFGGVYEQYF. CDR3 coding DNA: TGTGCCAGCAGTTTCGTGTTCGGCGGGGTCTACGAGCAGTACTTC.

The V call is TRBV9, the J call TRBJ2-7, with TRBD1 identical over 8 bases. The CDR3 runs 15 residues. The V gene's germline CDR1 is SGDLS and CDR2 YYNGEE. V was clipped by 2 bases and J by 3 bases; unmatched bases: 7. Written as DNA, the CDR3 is TGTGCCAGCAGCGTCGGACAGGGTGGGTACTACGAGCAGTACTTC. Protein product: CASSVGQGGYYEQYF.

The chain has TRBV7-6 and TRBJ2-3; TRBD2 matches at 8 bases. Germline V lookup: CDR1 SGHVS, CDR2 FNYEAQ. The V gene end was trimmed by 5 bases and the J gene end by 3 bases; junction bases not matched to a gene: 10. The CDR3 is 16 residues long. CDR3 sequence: CASSPARGGATDTQYF. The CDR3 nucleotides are TGTGCCAGCAGCCCAGCACGGGGGGGGGCAACAGATACGCAGTATTTT.

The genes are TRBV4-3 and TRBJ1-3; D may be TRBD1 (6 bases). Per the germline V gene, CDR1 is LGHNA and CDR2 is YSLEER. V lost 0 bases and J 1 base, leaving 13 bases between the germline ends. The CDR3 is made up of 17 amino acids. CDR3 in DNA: TGCGCCAGCAGCCAAGATTCTCCAGGGGTGTCTGGAAACACCATATATTTT. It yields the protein CASSQDSPGVSGNTIYF.

CDR3 sequence reads: CASSPAGVVNEQFF. The CDR3 bases are TGTGCCAGCAGCCCCGCGGGAGTTGTCAATGAGCAGTTCTTC. The rearrangement joins TRBV11-3 to TRBJ2-1, with 7 bases that match TRBD2. Germline loops: CDR1 SGHNT, CDR2 YENEEA. The V segment lost 5 bases and the J segment 6 bases; nucleotides outside the gene matches: 7. This CDR3 is built from 14 residues.

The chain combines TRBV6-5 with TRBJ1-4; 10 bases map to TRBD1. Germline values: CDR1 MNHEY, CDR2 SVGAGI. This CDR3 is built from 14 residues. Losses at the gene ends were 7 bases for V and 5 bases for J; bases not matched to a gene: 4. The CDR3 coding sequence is TGTGCCAGCAAGAGACAGGGGGCAAATGAAAAACTGTTTTTT. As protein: CASKRQGANEKLFF.

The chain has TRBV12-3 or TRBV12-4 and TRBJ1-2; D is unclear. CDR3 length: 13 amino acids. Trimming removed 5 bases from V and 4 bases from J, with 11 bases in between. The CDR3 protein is CASSTSAVYGYTF. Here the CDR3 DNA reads TGTGCCAGCAGTACCTCAGCGGTCTATGGCTACACCTTC.

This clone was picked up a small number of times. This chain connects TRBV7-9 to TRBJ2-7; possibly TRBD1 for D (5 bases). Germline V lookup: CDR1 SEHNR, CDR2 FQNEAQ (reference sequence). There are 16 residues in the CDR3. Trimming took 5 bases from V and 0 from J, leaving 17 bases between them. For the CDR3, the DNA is TGTGCCAGCAGCGCCCCGTCTAGTAGGGGCTCCTACGAGCAGTACTTC. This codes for CASSAPSSRGSYEQYF.

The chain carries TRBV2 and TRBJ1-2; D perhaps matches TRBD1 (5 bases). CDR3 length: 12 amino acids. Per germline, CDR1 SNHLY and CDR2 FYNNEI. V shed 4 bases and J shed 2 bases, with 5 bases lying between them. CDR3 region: CASSAGNYGYTF. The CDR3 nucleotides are TGTGCCAGCAGTGCAGGGAACTATGGCTACACCTTC.

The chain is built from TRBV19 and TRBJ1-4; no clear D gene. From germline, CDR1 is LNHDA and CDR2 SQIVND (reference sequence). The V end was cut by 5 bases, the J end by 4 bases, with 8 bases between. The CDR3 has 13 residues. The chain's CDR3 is CASSSTGNEKLFF. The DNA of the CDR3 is TGTGCCAGTAGTTCCACCGGTAATGAAAAACTGTTTTTT.

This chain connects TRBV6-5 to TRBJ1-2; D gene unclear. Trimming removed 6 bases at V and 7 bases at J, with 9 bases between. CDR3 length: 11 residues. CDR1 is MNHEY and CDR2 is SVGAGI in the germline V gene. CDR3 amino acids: CASSSDLGYTF. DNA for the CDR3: TGTGCCAGCAGCAGCGACCTTGGCTACACCTTC.

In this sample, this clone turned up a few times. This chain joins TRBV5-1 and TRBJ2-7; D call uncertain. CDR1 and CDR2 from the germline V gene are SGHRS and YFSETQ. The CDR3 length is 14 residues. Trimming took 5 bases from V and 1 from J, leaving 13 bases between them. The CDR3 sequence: CASSRSSASYEQYF. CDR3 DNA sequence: TGCGCCAGCAGTCGGTCGAGCGCTTCCTACGAGCAGTACTTC. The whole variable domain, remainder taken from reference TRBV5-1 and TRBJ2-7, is KAGVTQTPRYLIKTRGQQVTLSCSPISGHRSVSWYQQTPGQGLQFLFEYFSETQRNKGNFPGRFSGRQFSNSRSEMNVSTLELGDSALYLCASSRSSASYEQYFGPGTRLTVT.

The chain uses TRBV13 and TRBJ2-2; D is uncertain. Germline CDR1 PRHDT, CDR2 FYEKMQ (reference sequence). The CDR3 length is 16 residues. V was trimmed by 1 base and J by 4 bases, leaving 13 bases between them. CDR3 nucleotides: TGTGCCAGCAGCTTAGAGAGTTCCAGGCCCACCGGGGAGCTGTTTTTT. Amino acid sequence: CASSLESSRPTGELFF.

CDR3 in DNA: TGTCCCCATAAAACAGGCGATAATAACTATGGCTACACCTTC. As protein: CPHKTGDNNYGYTF. The rearrangement links TRBV11-2 to TRBJ1-2; TRBD1 is a possible D gene (5 bases). The CDR3 has 14 residues. CDR1 is SGHAT, CDR2 FQNNGV, per germline.

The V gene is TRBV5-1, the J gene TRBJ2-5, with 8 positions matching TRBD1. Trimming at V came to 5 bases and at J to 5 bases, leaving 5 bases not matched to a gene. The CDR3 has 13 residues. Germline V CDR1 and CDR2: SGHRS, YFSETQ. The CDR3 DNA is TGCGCCAGCAGGTTGACAGGGGACGAGACCCAGTACTTC. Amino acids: CASRLTGDETQYF.

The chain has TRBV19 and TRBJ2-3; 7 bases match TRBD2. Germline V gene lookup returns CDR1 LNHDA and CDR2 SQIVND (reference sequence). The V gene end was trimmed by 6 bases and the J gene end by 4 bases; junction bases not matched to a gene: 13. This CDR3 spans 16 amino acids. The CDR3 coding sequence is TGTGCCAGTAGCACCCACCTTGGGGGGGAATCAGATACGCAGTATTTT. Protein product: CASSTHLGGESDTQYF.

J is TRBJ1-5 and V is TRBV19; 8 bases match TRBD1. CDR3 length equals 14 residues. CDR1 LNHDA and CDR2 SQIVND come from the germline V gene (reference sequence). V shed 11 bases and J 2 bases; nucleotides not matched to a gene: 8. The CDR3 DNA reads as TGTGCCTCAATTCCGGGACAGGGCAATCAGCCCCAGCATTTT. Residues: CASIPGQGNQPQHF.